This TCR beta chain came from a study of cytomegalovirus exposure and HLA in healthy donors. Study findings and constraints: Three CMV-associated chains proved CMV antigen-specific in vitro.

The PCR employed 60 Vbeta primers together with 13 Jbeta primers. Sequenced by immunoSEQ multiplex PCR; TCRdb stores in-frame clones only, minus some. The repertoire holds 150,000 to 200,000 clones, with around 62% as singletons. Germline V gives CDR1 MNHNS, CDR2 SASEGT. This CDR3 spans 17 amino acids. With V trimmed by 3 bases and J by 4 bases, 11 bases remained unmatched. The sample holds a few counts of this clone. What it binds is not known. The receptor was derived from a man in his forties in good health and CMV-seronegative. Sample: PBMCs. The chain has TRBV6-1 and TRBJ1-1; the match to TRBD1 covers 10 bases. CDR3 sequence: CASSEGQGRVGSTEAFF. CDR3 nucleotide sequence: TGTGCCAGCAGTGAGGGACAGGGGCGAGTGGGGAGCACTGAAGCTTTCTTT.